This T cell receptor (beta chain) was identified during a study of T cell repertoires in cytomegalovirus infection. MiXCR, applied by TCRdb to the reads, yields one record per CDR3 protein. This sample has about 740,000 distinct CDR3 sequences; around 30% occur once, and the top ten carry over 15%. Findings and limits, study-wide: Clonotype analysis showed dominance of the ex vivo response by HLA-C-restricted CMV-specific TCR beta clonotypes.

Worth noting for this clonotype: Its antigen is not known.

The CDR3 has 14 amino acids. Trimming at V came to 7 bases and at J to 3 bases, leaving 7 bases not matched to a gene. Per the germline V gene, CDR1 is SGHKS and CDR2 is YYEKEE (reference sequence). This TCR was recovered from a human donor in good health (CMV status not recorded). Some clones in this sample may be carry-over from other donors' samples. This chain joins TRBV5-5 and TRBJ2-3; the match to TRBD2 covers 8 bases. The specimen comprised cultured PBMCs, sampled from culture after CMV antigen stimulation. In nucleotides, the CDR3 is TGTGCCAGCGTCTCGCCGGGAGGGACAGATACGCAGTATTTT. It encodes CASVSPGGTDTQYF.